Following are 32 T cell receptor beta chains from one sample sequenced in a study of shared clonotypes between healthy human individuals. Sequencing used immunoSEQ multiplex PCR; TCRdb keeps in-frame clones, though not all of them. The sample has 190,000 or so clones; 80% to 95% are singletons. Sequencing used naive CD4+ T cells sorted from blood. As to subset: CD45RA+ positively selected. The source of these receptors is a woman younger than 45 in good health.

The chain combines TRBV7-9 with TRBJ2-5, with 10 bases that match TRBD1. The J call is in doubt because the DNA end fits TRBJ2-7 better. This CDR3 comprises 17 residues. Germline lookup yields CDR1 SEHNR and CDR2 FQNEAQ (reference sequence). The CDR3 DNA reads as TGTGCCAGCAGCTTAAGTTGGACAGGGGGACTGGTGGGCGAGCAGTACTTC. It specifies CASSLSWTGGLVGEQYF.

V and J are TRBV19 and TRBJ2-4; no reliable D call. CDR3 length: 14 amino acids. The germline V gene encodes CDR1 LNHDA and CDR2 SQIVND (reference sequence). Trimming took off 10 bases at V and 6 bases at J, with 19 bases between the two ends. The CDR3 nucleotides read TGTGCCACCCACAACCGTTCTACTACAAACATTCAGTACTTC. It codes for CATHNRSTTNIQYF.

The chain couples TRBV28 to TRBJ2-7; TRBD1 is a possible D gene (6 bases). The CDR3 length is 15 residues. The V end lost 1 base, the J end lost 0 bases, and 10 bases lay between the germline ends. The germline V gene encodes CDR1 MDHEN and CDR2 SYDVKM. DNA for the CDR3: TGTGCCAGCAGTTTATACAGGGTTAGCTCCTACGAGCAGTACTTC. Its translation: CASSLYRVSSYEQYF.

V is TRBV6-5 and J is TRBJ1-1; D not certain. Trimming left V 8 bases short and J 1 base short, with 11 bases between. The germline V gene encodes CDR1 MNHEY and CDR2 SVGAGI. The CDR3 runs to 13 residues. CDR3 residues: CASSRRENTEAFF. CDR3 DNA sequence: TGTGCCAGCTCCCGTCGGGAGAACACTGAAGCTTTCTTT.

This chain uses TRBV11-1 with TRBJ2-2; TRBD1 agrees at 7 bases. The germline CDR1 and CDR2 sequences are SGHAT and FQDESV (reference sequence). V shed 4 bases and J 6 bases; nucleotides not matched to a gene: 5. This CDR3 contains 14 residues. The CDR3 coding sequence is TGTGCCAGCAGCTATAGACAGGGATCCGGGGAGCTGTTTTTT. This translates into CASSYRQGSGELFF.

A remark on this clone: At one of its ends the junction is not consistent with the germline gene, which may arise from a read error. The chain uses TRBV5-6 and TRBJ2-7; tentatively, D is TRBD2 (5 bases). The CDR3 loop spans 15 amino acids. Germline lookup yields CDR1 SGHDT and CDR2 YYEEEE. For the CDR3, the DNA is TGTACCAGCCACCTGGGGAGCGCAGCAGCCTACGAGCAGTACTTC. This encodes CTSHLGSAAAYEQYF. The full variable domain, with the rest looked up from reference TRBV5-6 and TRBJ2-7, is DAGVTQSPTHLIKTRGQQVTLRCSPKSGHDTVSWYQQALGQGPQFIFQYYEEEERQRGNFPDRFSGHQFPNYSSELNVNALLLGDSALYLCTSHLGSAAAYEQYFGPGTRLTVT.

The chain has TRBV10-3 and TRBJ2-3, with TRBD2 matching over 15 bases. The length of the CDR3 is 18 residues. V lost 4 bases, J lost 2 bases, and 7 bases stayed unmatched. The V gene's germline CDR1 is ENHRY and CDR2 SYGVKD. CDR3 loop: CAISGTSGRALSTDTQYF. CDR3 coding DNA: TGTGCCATCAGTGGGACTAGCGGGAGGGCCCTTTCCACAGATACGCAGTATTTT.

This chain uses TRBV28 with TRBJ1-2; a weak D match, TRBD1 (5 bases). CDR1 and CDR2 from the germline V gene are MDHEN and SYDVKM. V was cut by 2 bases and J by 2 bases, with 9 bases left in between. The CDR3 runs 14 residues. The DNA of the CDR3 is TGTGCCAGCAGTTTAGGGGCAGGGAACTATGGCTACACCTTC. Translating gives CASSLGAGNYGYTF.

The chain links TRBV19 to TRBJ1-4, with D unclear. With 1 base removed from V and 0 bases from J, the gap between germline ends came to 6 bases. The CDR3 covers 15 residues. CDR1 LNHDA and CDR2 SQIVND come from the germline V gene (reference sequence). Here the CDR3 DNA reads TGTGCCAGTAGTATAGGTCAGACAACTAATGAAAAACTGTTTTTT. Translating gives CASSIGQTTNEKLFF.

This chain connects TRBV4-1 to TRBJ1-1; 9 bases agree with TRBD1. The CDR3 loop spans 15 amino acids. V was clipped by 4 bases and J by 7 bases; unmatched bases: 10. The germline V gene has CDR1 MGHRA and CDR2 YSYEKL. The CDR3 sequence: CASSPLGTGRFEAFF. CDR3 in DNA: TGCGCCAGCAGCCCTCTTGGGACAGGGAGATTTGAAGCTTTCTTT.

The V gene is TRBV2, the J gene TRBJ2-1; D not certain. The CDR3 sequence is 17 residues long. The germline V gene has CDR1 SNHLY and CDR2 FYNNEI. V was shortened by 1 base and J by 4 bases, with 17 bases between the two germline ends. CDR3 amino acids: CASSEGVGYLKYNEQFF. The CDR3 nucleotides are TGTGCCAGCAGTGAAGGGGTCGGCTATCTTAAATACAATGAGCAGTTCTTC.

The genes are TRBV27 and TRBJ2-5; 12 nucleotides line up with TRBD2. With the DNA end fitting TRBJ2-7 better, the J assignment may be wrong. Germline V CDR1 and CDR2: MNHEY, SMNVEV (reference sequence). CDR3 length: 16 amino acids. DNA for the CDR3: TGTGCCAGCAGTCCCTCAAGACTAGCGGGAGCCCACGAGCAGTACTTC. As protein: CASSPSRLAGAHEQYF.

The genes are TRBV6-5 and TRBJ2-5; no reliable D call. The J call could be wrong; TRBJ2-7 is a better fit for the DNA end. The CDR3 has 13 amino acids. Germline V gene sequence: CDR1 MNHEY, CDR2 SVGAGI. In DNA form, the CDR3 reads TGTGCCAGCATGAATTCGGATCTCTACGAGCAGTACTTC. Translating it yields CASMNSDLYEQYF.

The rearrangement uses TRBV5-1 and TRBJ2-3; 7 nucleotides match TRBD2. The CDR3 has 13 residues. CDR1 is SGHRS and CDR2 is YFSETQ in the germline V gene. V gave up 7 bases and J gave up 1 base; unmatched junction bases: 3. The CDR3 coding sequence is TGCGCCAGCCTCCGGGAGGGCACAGATACGCAGTATTTT. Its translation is CASLREGTDTQYF.

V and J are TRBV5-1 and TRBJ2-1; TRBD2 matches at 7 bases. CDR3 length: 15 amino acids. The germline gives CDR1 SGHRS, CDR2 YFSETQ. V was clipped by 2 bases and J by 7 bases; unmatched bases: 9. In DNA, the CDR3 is TGCGCCAGCAGCTTACTAGCGCCCGGGAGGAATGAGCAGTTCTTC. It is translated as CASSLLAPGRNEQFF.

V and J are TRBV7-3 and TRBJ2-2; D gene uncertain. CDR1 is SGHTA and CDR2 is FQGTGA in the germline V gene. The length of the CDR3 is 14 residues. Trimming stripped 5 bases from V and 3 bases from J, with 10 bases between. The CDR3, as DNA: TGTGCCAGCAGCCAGCTAGGCGACACCGGGGAGCTGTTTTTT. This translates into CASSQLGDTGELFF.

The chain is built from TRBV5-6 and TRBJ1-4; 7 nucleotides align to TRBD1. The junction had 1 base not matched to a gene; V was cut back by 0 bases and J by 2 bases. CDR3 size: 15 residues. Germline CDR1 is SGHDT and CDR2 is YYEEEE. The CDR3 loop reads CASSLEGATNEKLFF. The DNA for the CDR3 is TGTGCCAGCAGCTTGGAGGGGGCGACTAATGAAAAACTGTTTTTT.

CDR3 amino acids: CASSLGLAGPIADTQYF. CDR3 nucleotides: TGCGCCAGCAGCCTGGGACTAGCGGGACCGATCGCAGATACGCAGTATTTT. The chain is built from TRBV5-1 and TRBJ2-3; 13 positions match TRBD2. The CDR3 is 17 amino acids. V lost 4 bases to trimming and J lost 4 bases; unmatched junction nucleotides: 9. The V gene's germline CDR1 is SGHRS and CDR2 YFSETQ.

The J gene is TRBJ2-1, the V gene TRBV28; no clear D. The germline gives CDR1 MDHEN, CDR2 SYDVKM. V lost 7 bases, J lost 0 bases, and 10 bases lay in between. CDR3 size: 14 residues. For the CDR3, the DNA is TGTGCCAGCACCGAGCTCCGCTCCTACAATGAGCAGTTCTTC. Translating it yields CASTELRSYNEQFF.

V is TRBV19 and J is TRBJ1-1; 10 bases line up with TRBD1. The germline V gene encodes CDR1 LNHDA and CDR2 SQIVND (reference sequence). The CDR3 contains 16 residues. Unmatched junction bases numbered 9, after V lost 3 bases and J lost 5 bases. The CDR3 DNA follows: TGTGCCAGTAGTATCGTGACAGGGGGCGCGCGGACTGAAGCTTTCTTT. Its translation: CASSIVTGGARTEAFF.

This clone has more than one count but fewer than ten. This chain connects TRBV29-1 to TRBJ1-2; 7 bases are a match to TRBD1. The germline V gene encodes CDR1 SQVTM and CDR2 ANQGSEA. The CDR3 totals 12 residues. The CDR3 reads CSASDRDYGYTF. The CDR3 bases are TGCAGTGCTTCCGACAGGGACTATGGCTACACCTTC.

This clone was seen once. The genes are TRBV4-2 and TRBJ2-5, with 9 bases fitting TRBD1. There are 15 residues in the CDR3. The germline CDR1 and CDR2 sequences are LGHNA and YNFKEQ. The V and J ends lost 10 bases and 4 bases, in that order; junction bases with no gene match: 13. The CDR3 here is CATSTGQGLLETQYF. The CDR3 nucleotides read TGTGCCACCTCAACGGGACAGGGTTTACTAGAGACCCAGTACTTC.

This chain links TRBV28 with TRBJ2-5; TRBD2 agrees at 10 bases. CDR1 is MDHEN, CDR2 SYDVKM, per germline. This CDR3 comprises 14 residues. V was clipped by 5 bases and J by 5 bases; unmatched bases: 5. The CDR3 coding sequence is TGTGCCAGCAGTCGGACTAGCGGTGGGGAGACCCAGTACTTC. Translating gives CASSRTSGGETQYF. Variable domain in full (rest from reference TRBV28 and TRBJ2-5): DVKVTQSSRYLVKRTGEKVFLECVQDMDHENMFWYRQDPGLGLRLIYFSYDVKMKEKGDIPEGYSVSREKKERFSLILESASTNQTSMYLCASSRTSGGETQYFGPGTRLLVL.

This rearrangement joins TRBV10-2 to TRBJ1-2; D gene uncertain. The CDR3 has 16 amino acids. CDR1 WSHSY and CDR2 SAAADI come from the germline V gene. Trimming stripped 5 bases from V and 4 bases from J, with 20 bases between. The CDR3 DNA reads TGCGCCAGCAGTAGGGTTGCTTCTAGAAAGACCTATGGCTACACCTTC. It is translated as CASSRVASRKTYGYTF.

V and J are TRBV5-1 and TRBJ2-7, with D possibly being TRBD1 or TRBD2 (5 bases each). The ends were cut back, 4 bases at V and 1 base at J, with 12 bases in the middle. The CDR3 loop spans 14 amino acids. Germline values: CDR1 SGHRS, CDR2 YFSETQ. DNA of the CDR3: TGCGCCAGCAGCCGACGGGACGGATCCTACGAGCAGTACTTC. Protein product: CASSRRDGSYEQYF.

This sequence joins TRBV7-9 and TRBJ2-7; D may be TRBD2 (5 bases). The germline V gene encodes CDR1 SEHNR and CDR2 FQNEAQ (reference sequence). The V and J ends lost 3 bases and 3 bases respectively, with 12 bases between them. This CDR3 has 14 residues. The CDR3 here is CASSFPGLDYEQYF. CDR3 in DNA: TGTGCCAGCAGCTTCCCGGGATTGGACTACGAGCAGTACTTC.

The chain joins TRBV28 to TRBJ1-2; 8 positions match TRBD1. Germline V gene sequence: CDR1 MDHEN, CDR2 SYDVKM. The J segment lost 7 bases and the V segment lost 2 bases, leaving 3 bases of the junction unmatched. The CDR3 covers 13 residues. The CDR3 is CASSLGQGGGYTF. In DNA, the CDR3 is TGTGCCAGCAGTTTAGGACAGGGCGGTGGCTACACCTTC.

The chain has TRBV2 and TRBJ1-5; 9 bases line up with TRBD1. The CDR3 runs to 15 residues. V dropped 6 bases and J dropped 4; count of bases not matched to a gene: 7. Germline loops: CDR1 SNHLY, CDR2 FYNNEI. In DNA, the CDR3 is TGTGCCAGCAGAGATGTGACAGGGGGGAATCAGCCCCAGCATTTT. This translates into CASRDVTGGNQPQHF.

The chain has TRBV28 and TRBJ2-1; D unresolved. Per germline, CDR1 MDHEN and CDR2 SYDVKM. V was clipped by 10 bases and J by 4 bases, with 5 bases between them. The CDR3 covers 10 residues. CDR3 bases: TGTGCCACCAAATACAATGAGCAGTTCTTC. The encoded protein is CATKYNEQFF.

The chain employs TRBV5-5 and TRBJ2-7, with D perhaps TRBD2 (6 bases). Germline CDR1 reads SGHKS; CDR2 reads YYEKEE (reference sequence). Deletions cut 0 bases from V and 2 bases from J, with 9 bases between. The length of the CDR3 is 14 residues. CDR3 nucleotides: TGTGCCAGCAGCTTGGCTGGCGGGGCCTACGAGCAGTACTTC. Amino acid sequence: CASSLAGGAYEQYF.

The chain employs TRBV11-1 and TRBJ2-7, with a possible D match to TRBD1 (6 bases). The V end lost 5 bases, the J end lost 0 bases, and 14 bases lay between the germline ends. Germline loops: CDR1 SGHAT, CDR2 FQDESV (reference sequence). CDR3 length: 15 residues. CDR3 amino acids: CASSQSGVNSYEQYF. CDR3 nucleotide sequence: TGTGCCAGCAGCCAGTCAGGGGTTAACTCCTACGAGCAGTACTTC. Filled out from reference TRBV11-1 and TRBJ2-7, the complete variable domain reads EAEVAQSPRYKITEKSQAVAFWCDPISGHATLYWYRQILGQGPELLVQFQDESVVDDSQLPKDRFSAERLKGVDSTLKIQPAELGDSAMYLCASSQSGVNSYEQYFGPGTRLTVT.

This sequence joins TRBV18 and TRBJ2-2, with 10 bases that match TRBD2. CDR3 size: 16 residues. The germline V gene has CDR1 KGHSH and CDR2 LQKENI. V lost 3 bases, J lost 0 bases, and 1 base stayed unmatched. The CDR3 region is CASSPGLAANTGELFF. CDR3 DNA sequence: TGTGCCAGCTCACCCGGACTAGCGGCGAACACCGGGGAGCTGTTTTTT. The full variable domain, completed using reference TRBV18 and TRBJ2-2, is NAGVMQNPRHLVRRRGQEARLRCSPMKGHSHVYWYRQLPEEGLKFMVYLQKENIIDESGMPKERFSAEFPKEGPSILRIQQVVRGDSAAYFCASSPGLAANTGELFFGEGSRLTVL.